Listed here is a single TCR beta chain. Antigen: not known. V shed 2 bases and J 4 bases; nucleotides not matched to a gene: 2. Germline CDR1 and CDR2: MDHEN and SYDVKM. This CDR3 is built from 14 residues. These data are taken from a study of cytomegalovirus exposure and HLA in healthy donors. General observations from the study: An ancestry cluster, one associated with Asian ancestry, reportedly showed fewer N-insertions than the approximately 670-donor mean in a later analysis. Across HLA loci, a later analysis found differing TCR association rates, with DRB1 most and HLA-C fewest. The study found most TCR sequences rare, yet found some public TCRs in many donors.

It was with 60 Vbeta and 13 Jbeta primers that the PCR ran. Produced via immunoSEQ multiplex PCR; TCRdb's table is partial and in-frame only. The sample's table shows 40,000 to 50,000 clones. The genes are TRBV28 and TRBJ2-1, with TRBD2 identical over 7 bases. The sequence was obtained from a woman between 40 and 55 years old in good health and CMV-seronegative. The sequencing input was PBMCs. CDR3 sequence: CASSLTGGYNEQFF. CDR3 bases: TGTGCCAGCAGTTTAACGGGGGGTTACAATGAGCAGTTCTTC.